The next 9 T cell receptor beta chains were all read from a single sample in a study of metastatic and nonmetastatic thyroid tumors. TCRdb re-called clones from the PCR reads using MiXCR. The profile shows about 48,000 clones, 22% of them singletons. Nobody among the patients had been given any treatment before thyroid surgery. Sample: blood. All receptors come from a male donor with papillary thyroid cancer or a benign thyroid nodule (not recorded which). Some clones in this sample may be carry-over from other donors' samples.

This clone has ten or more counts. The chain is built from TRBV11-2 and TRBJ2-7; 10 nucleotides match TRBD1. Losses at the gene ends were 6 bases for V and 2 bases for J; bases not matched to a gene: 13. The CDR3 extends over 17 amino acids. Germline V gene lookup returns CDR1 SGHAT and CDR2 FQNNGV. The CDR3 DNA reads TGTGCCAGCAGGCTCCACTCCGGGACAGGGGTTCCCTACGAGCAGTACTTC. It encodes CASRLHSGTGVPYEQYF.

This clone was seen many times. Its ends do not fully match the called genes, so a read error is possible. This chain uses TRBV6-2 or TRBV6-3 with TRBJ1-2, with 9 positions matching TRBD1. Germline loops: CDR1 MNHEY, CDR2 SVGEGT. This CDR3 spans 14 amino acids. CDR3 coding DNA: TGTGCCACCAGTTCCGGGACAGGGAGGTATGGCTACACCTTC. It translates to CATSSGTGRYGYTF.

This clone was recorded at least ten times. The genes are TRBV12-3 or TRBV12-4 and TRBJ1-5, with D perhaps TRBD1 (6 bases). The CDR3 spans 16 residues. The V gene lost 3 bases and the J gene lost 7 bases, with 19 bases spanning the gap. CDR3: CASSLAPLGASQPQHF. As DNA, the CDR3 is TGTGCCAGCAGTTTGGCCCCGTTGGGGGCATCGCAGCCCCAGCATTTT.

CDR3 residues: CASSFPATGELFF. CDR3 coding DNA: TGTGCCAGCAGCTTTCCTGCCACCGGGGAGCTGTTTTTT. This sequence joins TRBV7-9 and TRBJ2-2, with D unresolved. CDR1 and CDR2 (germline): SEHNR, FQNEAQ (reference sequence). V was clipped by 3 bases and J by 4 bases, with 6 bases between them. The CDR3 covers 13 residues. Complete variable domain (other parts from reference TRBV7-9 and TRBJ2-2): DTGVSQNPRHKITKRGQNVTFRCDPISEHNRLYWYRQTLGQGPEFLTYFQNEAQLEKSRLLSDRFSAERPKGSFSTLEIQRTEQGDSAMYLCASSFPATGELFFGEGSRLTVL.

This clone has more than one count but fewer than ten. This chain joins TRBV19 and TRBJ2-3; a weak D match, TRBD2 (7 bases). CDR3 length: 14 residues. Germline CDR1 LNHDA, CDR2 SQIVND (reference sequence). V lost 6 bases and J 1 base, leaving 11 bases between the germline ends. The CDR3 reads CASSKGGGTDTQYF. The CDR3 region has the DNA TGTGCCAGTAGCAAGGGGGGGGGCACAGATACGCAGTATTTT. The variable domain in full, completed from reference TRBV19 and TRBJ2-3, reads DGGITQSPKYLFRKEGQNVTLSCEQNLNHDAMYWYRQDPGQGLRLIYYSQIVNDFQKGDIAEGYSVSREKKESFPLTVTSAQKNPTAFYLCASSKGGGTDTQYFGPGTRLTVL.

The rearrangement uses TRBV18 and TRBJ1-1; D might be TRBD1 (5 bases). Germline V CDR1 and CDR2: KGHSH, LQKENI. The CDR3 spans 15 residues. The germline V and J ends were trimmed by 3 bases and 3 bases, with 14 bases remaining between them. The CDR3 sequence: CASSPGRGVDTEAFF. The CDR3 DNA reads TGTGCCAGCTCACCTGGACGGGGGGTGGACACTGAAGCTTTCTTT.

The rearrangement uses TRBV10-2 and TRBJ2-1; TRBD2 agrees at 11 bases. V gave up 5 bases and J gave up 9 bases; unmatched junction bases: 6. Per germline, CDR1 WSHSY and CDR2 SAAADI. The CDR3 is 14 residues long. The CDR3 nucleotides read TGCGCCAGCAGTATTAGCGGGAGGGAAAGTGAGCAGTTCTTC. Its translation is CASSISGRESEQFF.

In its sample, this clone was seen many times. V gene TRBV5-1 combines with J gene TRBJ1-4; the D gene is possibly TRBD1 (6 bases). The CDR3 consists of 16 residues. With 4 bases removed from V and 7 bases from J, the gap between germline ends came to 20 bases. Germline CDR1 is SGHRS and CDR2 is YFSETQ. The CDR3 coding sequence is TGCGCCAGCAGCGGGGGGCAGACCCCAGAGACTGAAAAACTGTTTTTT. Translating gives CASSGGQTPETEKLFF. The entire variable domain, with the rest obtained from reference TRBV5-1 and TRBJ1-4, is as follows: KAGVTQTPRYLIKTRGQQVTLSCSPISGHRSVSWYQQTPGQGLQFLFEYFSETQRNKGNFPGRFSGRQFSNSRSEMNVSTLELGDSALYLCASSGGQTPETEKLFFGSGTQLSVL.

This clone was seen many times. As DNA, the CDR3 is TGTGCCAGCAGGGAGCGCTCCGGGACAGGGCTCGCTGGGGCCAACGTCCTGACTTTC. Translation gives CASRERSGTGLAGANVLTF. This chain links TRBV2 with TRBJ2-6; 9 nucleotides align to TRBD1. V shed 6 bases, J shed 2 bases, and the junction held 14 bases outside the gene matches. Germline CDR1 and CDR2: SNHLY and FYNNEI. The CDR3 contains 19 residues.